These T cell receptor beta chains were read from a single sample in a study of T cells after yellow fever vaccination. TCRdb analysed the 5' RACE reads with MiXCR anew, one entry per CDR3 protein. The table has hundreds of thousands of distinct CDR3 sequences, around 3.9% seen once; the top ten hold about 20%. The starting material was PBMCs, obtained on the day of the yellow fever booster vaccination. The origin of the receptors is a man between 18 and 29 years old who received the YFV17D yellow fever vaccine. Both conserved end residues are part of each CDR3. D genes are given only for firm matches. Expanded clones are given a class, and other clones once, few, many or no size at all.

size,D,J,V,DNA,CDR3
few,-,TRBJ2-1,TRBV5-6,TGTGCCAGCAGTCTAGCTAGGGTGGGAAATGAGCAGTTCTTC,CASSLARVGNEQFF
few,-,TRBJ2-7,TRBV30,TGTGCCTGGAGTGTTGGGGGATACGAGCAGTACTTC,CAWSVGGYEQYF
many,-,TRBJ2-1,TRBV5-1,TGCGCCAGCAGCCCCTACGGGGTTTCCTACAATGAGCAGTTCTTC,CASSPYGVSYNEQFF
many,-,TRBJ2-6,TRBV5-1,TGCGCCAGCAGCCCACGACTGGGGCTATCTGGGGCCAACGTCCTGACTTTC,CASSPRLGLSGANVLTF
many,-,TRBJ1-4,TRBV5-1,TGCGCCAGCAGCTTGAAGGCGGGTGATGAAAAACTGTTTTTT,CASSLKAGDEKLFF
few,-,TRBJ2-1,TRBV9,TGTGCCAGCAGCGTAGCCTCCTCGGGGGTGGCCTACAATGAGCAGTTCTTC,CASSVASSGVAYNEQFF
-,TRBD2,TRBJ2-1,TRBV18,TGTGCCAGCTCACCACCTAGCGGGTTATACAATGAGCAGTTCTTC,CASSPPSGLYNEQFF
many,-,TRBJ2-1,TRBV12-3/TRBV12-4,TGTGCCAGCAGTTTTGCGGCAGCCCATGAGCAGTTCTTC,CASSFAAAHEQFF
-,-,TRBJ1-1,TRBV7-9,TGTGCCAGCAGCTCCCAGGGGTTTGTAGCTTTCTTT,CASSSQGFVAFF
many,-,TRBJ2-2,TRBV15,TGTGCCACCAGCAGAGAAAACACCGGGGAGCTGTTTTTT,CATSRENTGELFF
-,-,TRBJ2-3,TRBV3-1,TGTGCCAGCAGCCAAGGGCGTGTTGGCGTAACAGATACGCAGTATTTT,CASSQGRVGVTDTQYF
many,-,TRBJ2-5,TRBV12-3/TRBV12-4,TGTGCCAGCAGTTTAGCACCAGGAAGGGCCCGGGAGACCCAGTACTTC,CASSLAPGRARETQYF
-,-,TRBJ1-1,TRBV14,TGTGCCAGCAGCCAAGGGGGCAGGGGACGGACTGAAGCTTTCTTT,CASSQGGRGRTEAFF
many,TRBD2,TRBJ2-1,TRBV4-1,TGCGCCAGCAGCCATGCTAAGGGACTAAGGCAGGAAGAGCAGTTCTTC,CASSHAKGLRQEEQFF
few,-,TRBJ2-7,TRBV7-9,TGTGCCAGCAGCTTAGCTGCGCTTACCTCCTACGAGCAGTACTTC,CASSLAALTSYEQYF
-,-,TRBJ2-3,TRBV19,TGTGCCAGTAGCGCAGGGAGTACGTATTTT,CASSAGSTYF
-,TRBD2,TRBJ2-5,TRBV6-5,TGTGCCAGCAGTTACTCGATAACAGCGGGGGCCATGGACTTC,CASSYSITAGAMDF
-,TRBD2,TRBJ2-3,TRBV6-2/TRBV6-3,TGTGCCAGCAGTGACAGGACTAGCGAGGGTACGCAGTATTTT,CASSDRTSEGTQYF
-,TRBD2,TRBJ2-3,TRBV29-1,TGCAGCGTTGTCCCACCCCCGGGACTAGGTCCGCCAGATACGCAGTATTTT,CSVVPPPGLGPPDTQYF
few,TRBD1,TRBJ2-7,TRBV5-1,TGCGCCAGCAGCGAATCAGGGGGCAGATCCTACGAGCAGTACTTC,CASSESGGRSYEQYF
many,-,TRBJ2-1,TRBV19,TGTGCCAGTAGGTCCTCGGGGCATGAGCAGTTCTTC,CASRSSGHEQFF
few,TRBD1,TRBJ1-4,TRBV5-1,TGCGCCAGCAGCCTGGGACCGGGACAGGCGACCCTTTGGGATGAAAAACTGTTTTTT,CASSLGPGQATLWDEKLFF